The rows below give T cell receptor beta chains drawn from one sample of a study of OX40 agonist ivuxolimab in advanced cancers. The table came from immunoSEQ multiplex PCR; TCRdb's copy has only in-frame clones and leaves some out. The sample has about 75,000 clones, around 90% seen once. The sample in question was CD4+ or CD8+ T cells sorted from blood, obtained in a trial of the OX40 agonist ivuxolimab. The origin of the receptors is an adult with an advanced solid tumor such as melanoma, head and neck, liver or kidney cancer. The CDR3 runs from the conserved cysteine through the conserved F or W. Each record gives: V gene, J gene, D gene, clone size, CDR3 DNA, CDR3 protein. A D gene is named only where the DNA matches it firmly. Size is omitted from some rows. Given values are once, few, many or a class for expanded clones.

v_gene: TRBV5-6
j_gene: TRBJ1-6
d_gene: TRBD1
abundance: -
CDR3nt: TGTGCCAGCAGCGCCTACAGGGGGCTTGTGGGATCACCCCTCCACTTT
CDR3aa: CASSAYRGLVGSPLHF

v_gene: TRBV15
j_gene: TRBJ2-5
d_gene: -
abundance: -
CDR3nt: TGTGCCACCAGCAGAGATCGTGGCTTCCAAGAGACCCAGTACTTC
CDR3aa: CATSRDRGFQETQYF

v_gene: TRBV10-3
j_gene: TRBJ1-5
d_gene: -
abundance: -
CDR3nt: TGTGCCATCAGTGAGTCGAAGGGCATCAACAATCAGCCCCAGCATTTT
CDR3aa: CAISESKGINNQPQHF

v_gene: TRBV28
j_gene: TRBJ2-7
d_gene: -
abundance: -
CDR3nt: TGTGCCAGCAGTTTAGGAGGGGGCCTGGGGACATACGAGCAGTACTTC
CDR3aa: CASSLGGGLGTYEQYF

v_gene: TRBV9
j_gene: TRBJ2-5
d_gene: -
abundance: -
CDR3nt: TGTGCCAGCAGCAAGCGGGCCGGAGAGACCCAGTACTTC
CDR3aa: CASSKRAGETQYF

v_gene: TRBV19
j_gene: TRBJ2-6
d_gene: -
abundance: -
CDR3nt: TGTGCCAGTACCGGGACGTGGTACTCTGGGGCCAACGTCCTGACTTTC
CDR3aa: CASTGTWYSGANVLTF

v_gene: TRBV5-6
j_gene: TRBJ2-1
d_gene: -
abundance: -
CDR3nt: TGTGCCAGCACCTCTTTCGATGAGCAGTTCTTC
CDR3aa: CASTSFDEQFF

v_gene: TRBV4-1
j_gene: TRBJ1-6
d_gene: -
abundance: -
CDR3nt: TGCGCCAGCAGCCAAGATCGGCCGCCGAGGTCACCCCTCCACTTT
CDR3aa: CASSQDRPPRSPLHF

v_gene: TRBV9
j_gene: TRBJ2-6
d_gene: -
abundance: -
CDR3nt: TGTGCCAGCACCAAAGCTCTCAGCTCTGGGGCCAACGTCCTGACTTTC
CDR3aa: CASTKALSSGANVLTF

v_gene: TRBV7-8
j_gene: TRBJ2-1
d_gene: TRBD2
abundance: -
CDR3nt: TGTGCCAGCAGCCGAGGACTAGCAACCCACGAGCAGTTCTTC
CDR3aa: CASSRGLATHEQFF

v_gene: TRBV30
j_gene: TRBJ2-7
d_gene: TRBD2
abundance: -
CDR3nt: TGTGCCTACGCCGGGACTAGTGTCTACGAGCAGTACTTC
CDR3aa: CAYAGTSVYEQYF

v_gene: TRBV10-3
j_gene: TRBJ2-7
d_gene: -
abundance: -
CDR3nt: TGTGCCATCAGTGAGTCGAGCGACATCACCTACGAGCAGTACTTC
CDR3aa: CAISESSDITYEQYF

v_gene: TRBV4-2
j_gene: TRBJ1-2
d_gene: -
abundance: -
CDR3nt: TGTGCCAGCAGCCAAGATGCAGGCCCTTATGGCTACACCTTC
CDR3aa: CASSQDAGPYGYTF

v_gene: TRBV19
j_gene: TRBJ2-2
d_gene: -
abundance: -
CDR3nt: TGTGCCAGTAGGAATCGGGGCGGGGAGCTGTTTTTT
CDR3aa: CASRNRGGELFF

v_gene: TRBV5-4
j_gene: TRBJ1-3
d_gene: TRBD1
abundance: -
CDR3nt: TGTGCCAGCAGCCCGGTCGGGGACAGCCATTCTGGAAACACCATATATTTT
CDR3aa: CASSPVGDSHSGNTIYF

v_gene: TRBV5-6
j_gene: TRBJ1-4
d_gene: -
abundance: -
CDR3nt: TGTGCCAGCAGCTTGCAAGGGGCAGGTAATGAAAAACTGTTTTTT
CDR3aa: CASSLQGAGNEKLFF

v_gene: TRBV5-5
j_gene: TRBJ1-4
d_gene: -
abundance: -
CDR3nt: TGTGCCAGCAGCTTGGGCACGGTTGAAAAACTGTTTTTT
CDR3aa: CASSLGTVEKLFF

v_gene: TRBV7-3
j_gene: TRBJ2-1
d_gene: -
abundance: -
CDR3nt: TGTGCCAGCAGCCAAGGACGGGCCGGGGGCGAGCAGTTCTTC
CDR3aa: CASSQGRAGGEQFF

v_gene: TRBV10-3
j_gene: TRBJ2-1
d_gene: TRBD2
abundance: -
CDR3nt: TGTGCCATCAGTGGAGGACTAGCAGGGAGCGATGAGCAGTTCTTC
CDR3aa: CAISGGLAGSDEQFF

v_gene: TRBV27
j_gene: TRBJ1-2
d_gene: -
abundance: -
CDR3nt: TGTGCCAGCAGTCCCGCCAGGAGGTATGGCTACACCTTC
CDR3aa: CASSPARRYGYTF

v_gene: TRBV20-1
j_gene: TRBJ2-2
d_gene: TRBD2
abundance: -
CDR3nt: TGCAGTGCCAGGGAGGGTGGGGAGCTGTTTTTT
CDR3aa: CSAREGGELFF

v_gene: TRBV7-3
j_gene: TRBJ2-6
d_gene: -
abundance: once
CDR3nt: TGTGCCAGCAGTTTAATCGTCTCTGGGGCCAACGTCCTGACTTTC
CDR3aa: CASSLIVSGANVLTF

v_gene: TRBV7-2
j_gene: TRBJ1-3
d_gene: -
abundance: -
CDR3nt: TGTGCCAGCAGCTTAGATACGTCCGGAAACACCATATATTTT
CDR3aa: CASSLDTSGNTIYF

v_gene: TRBV10-1
j_gene: TRBJ2-7
d_gene: TRBD2
abundance: -
CDR3nt: TGCGCCAGCGGTACTAGCGGGATATACGAGCAGTACTTC
CDR3aa: CASGTSGIYEQYF

v_gene: TRBV18
j_gene: TRBJ2-5
d_gene: -
abundance: -
CDR3nt: TGTGCCAGCTCACCAAAGGCCAACCAAGAGACCCAGTACTTC
CDR3aa: CASSPKANQETQYF

v_gene: TRBV28
j_gene: TRBJ1-2
d_gene: TRBD1
abundance: once
CDR3nt: TGTGCCACCAACCGGGACAGAGATGGCTACACCTTC
CDR3aa: CATNRDRDGYTF

v_gene: TRBV5-4
j_gene: TRBJ2-7
d_gene: TRBD2
abundance: -
CDR3nt: TGTGCCAGCAGCTCTCGGGTAGCGGGAGCAGGCGAGCAGTACTTC
CDR3aa: CASSSRVAGAGEQYF

v_gene: TRBV2
j_gene: TRBJ2-7
d_gene: -
abundance: -
CDR3nt: TGTGCCAGCAGTGAAAATCTCCTCAGGGAGCAGTACTTC
CDR3aa: CASSENLLREQYF

v_gene: TRBV19
j_gene: TRBJ2-5
d_gene: -
abundance: -
CDR3nt: TGTGCCAGTAGTATCGGCCGGGAGACCCAGTACTTC
CDR3aa: CASSIGRETQYF

v_gene: TRBV19
j_gene: TRBJ1-3
d_gene: TRBD1
abundance: few
CDR3nt: TGTGCCAGTAGTCCTGGGACAGGGGCCCTCTTCTCTGGAAACACCATATATTTT
CDR3aa: CASSPGTGALFSGNTIYF

v_gene: TRBV30
j_gene: TRBJ2-6
d_gene: TRBD1
abundance: -
CDR3nt: TGTGCCTGGAGTACGGGACAGGGGAGCTCTGGGGCCAACGTCCTGACTTTC
CDR3aa: CAWSTGQGSSGANVLTF

v_gene: TRBV15
j_gene: TRBJ1-5
d_gene: TRBD1
abundance: -
CDR3nt: TGTGCCACAAATAACCCCCTCCCCGGACAGGGGGCGCGGGGCAATCAGCCCCAGCATTTT
CDR3aa: CATNNPLPGQGARGNQPQHF

v_gene: TRBV19
j_gene: TRBJ2-4
d_gene: -
abundance: -
CDR3nt: TGTGCCAGTAGTCCCCGCCGGGGAACCCTAGCCAAAAACATTCAGTACTTC
CDR3aa: CASSPRRGTLAKNIQYF

v_gene: TRBV29-1
j_gene: TRBJ2-3
d_gene: TRBD2
abundance: few
CDR3nt: TGCAGCGCGGCCGCGCCAGCGGGGGGGGGCTTCACAGATACGCAGTATTTT
CDR3aa: CSAAAPAGGGFTDTQYF

v_gene: TRBV6-1
j_gene: TRBJ2-3
d_gene: -
abundance: once
CDR3nt: TGTGCCAGCAGACGGACAGTTAGCACAGATACGCAGTATTTT
CDR3aa: CASRRTVSTDTQYF

v_gene: TRBV5-1
j_gene: TRBJ1-2
d_gene: -
abundance: -
CDR3nt: TGCGCCAGCAGCTCTAGAGGTACCTTCACCTTC
CDR3aa: CASSSRGTFTF

v_gene: TRBV6-1
j_gene: TRBJ2-2
d_gene: -
abundance: -
CDR3nt: TGTGCCAGCAGTGGACAGGTTAACACCGGGGAGCTGTTTTTT
CDR3aa: CASSGQVNTGELFF

v_gene: TRBV15
j_gene: TRBJ2-2
d_gene: TRBD1
abundance: -
CDR3nt: TGTGCCACCCGTAGGGACAGGAACACCGGGGAGCTGTTTTTT
CDR3aa: CATRRDRNTGELFF

v_gene: TRBV9
j_gene: TRBJ2-3
d_gene: -
abundance: -
CDR3nt: TGTGCCAGCAGCGTAGGTTCAGGGGAAAGCACAGATACGCAGTATTTT
CDR3aa: CASSVGSGESTDTQYF

v_gene: TRBV9
j_gene: TRBJ2-7
d_gene: TRBD2
abundance: -
CDR3nt: TGTGCCAGCAGCCCCGGGACTAGCGGGGGATCTTACGAGCAGTACTTC
CDR3aa: CASSPGTSGGSYEQYF

v_gene: TRBV5-4
j_gene: TRBJ1-1
d_gene: -
abundance: once
CDR3nt: TGTGCCAGCAGCTTAACACTAATGAACACTGAAGCTTTCTTT
CDR3aa: CASSLTLMNTEAFF

v_gene: TRBV6-1
j_gene: TRBJ2-7
d_gene: TRBD1
abundance: -
CDR3nt: TGTGCCAGCAGCCCGACAGGGAGCTCCTACGAGCAGTACTTC
CDR3aa: CASSPTGSSYEQYF

v_gene: TRBV6-5
j_gene: TRBJ2-3
d_gene: -
abundance: once
CDR3nt: TGTGCCAGCAGACCTGCGGACGCCCGCACAGATACGCAGTATTTT
CDR3aa: CASRPADARTDTQYF

v_gene: TRBV11-2
j_gene: TRBJ1-4
d_gene: -
abundance: -
CDR3nt: TGTGCCAGCAGCGCCCGGGACGGCCTCGGTACTAATGAAAAACTGTTTTTT
CDR3aa: CASSARDGLGTNEKLFF

v_gene: TRBV11-2
j_gene: TRBJ2-7
d_gene: -
abundance: -
CDR3nt: TGTGCCAGCAGCTTACTAGTAGGCTCGTCCTACGAGCAGTACTTC
CDR3aa: CASSLLVGSSYEQYF

v_gene: TRBV19
j_gene: TRBJ2-7
d_gene: -
abundance: -
CDR3nt: TGTGCCAGTTCTAGCGTCCACGAGCAGTACTTC
CDR3aa: CASSSVHEQYF

v_gene: TRBV7-3
j_gene: TRBJ2-7
d_gene: -
abundance: once
CDR3nt: TGTGCCAGCAGCTTAGGTGTGGGGTTAGGGCAGTACTTC
CDR3aa: CASSLGVGLGQYF

v_gene: TRBV6-5
j_gene: TRBJ2-7
d_gene: TRBD1
abundance: -
CDR3nt: TGTGCCAGCAGTTACGCCGGGACAGGTTCCTACGAGCAGTACTTC
CDR3aa: CASSYAGTGSYEQYF

v_gene: TRBV7-9
j_gene: TRBJ2-7
d_gene: TRBD1
abundance: once
CDR3nt: TGTGCCAGCAGCGCCCCGGGACAGGGGGCTTACGAGCAGTACTTC
CDR3aa: CASSAPGQGAYEQYF

v_gene: TRBV9
j_gene: TRBJ2-5
d_gene: -
abundance: -
CDR3nt: TGTGCCAGCAGCTCAGGGGGGGCGTCAAAAGAGACCCAGTACTTC
CDR3aa: CASSSGGASKETQYF

v_gene: TRBV11-2
j_gene: TRBJ2-5
d_gene: -
abundance: -
CDR3nt: TGTGCCAGCAGCTTAGGGGACGGGAAAGAGACCCAGTACTTC
CDR3aa: CASSLGDGKETQYF

v_gene: TRBV28
j_gene: TRBJ2-7
d_gene: -
abundance: -
CDR3nt: TGTGCCAGCACCCCTGGGTCGCTCTACGAGCAGTACTTC
CDR3aa: CASTPGSLYEQYF